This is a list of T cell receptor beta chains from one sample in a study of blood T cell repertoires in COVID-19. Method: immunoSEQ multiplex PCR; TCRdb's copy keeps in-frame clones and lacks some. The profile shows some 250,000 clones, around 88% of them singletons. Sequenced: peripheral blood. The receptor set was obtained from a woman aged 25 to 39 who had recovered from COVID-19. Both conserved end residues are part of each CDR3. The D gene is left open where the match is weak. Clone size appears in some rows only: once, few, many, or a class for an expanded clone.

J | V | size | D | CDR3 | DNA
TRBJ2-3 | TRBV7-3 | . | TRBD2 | CASSPGLAGVPSTDTQYF | TGTGCCAGCAGCCCCGGACTAGCGGGGGTGCCTAGCACAGATACGCAGTATTTT
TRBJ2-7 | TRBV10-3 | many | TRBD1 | CASGQGTYEQYF | TGTGCCTCCGGACAGGGAACCTACGAGCAGTACTTC
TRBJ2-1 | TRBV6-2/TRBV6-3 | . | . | CASSDWHSYNEQFF | TGTGCCAGCAGCGATTGGCACTCCTACAATGAGCAGTTCTTC
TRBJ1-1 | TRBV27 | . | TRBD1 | CASSYRGPNTEAFF | TGTGCCAGCAGCTACAGGGGTCCGAACACTGAAGCTTTCTTT
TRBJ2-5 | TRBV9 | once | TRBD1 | CASSVEPGGKGETQYF | TGTGCCAGCAGCGTCGAGCCAGGGGGCAAGGGAGAGACCCAGTACTTC
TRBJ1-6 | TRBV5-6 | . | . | CASSLRQWYHNSPLHF | TGTGCCAGCAGCTTGCGTCAGTGGTACCATAATTCACCCCTCCACTTT
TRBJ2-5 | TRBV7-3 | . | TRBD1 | CASSPNGQGSKETQYF | TGTGCCAGCAGCCCAAACGGACAGGGCTCAAAAGAGACCCAGTACTTC
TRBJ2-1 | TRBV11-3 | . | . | CASSRVPGNEQFF | TGTGCCAGCAGCCGAGTCCCGGGCAATGAGCAGTTCTTC
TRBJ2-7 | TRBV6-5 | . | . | CASRGTRGGFEQYF | TGTGCCAGCAGGGGAACGAGGGGGGGGTTCGAGCAGTACTTC
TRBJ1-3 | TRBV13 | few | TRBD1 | CASRDRGPGNTIYF | TGTGCCAGCAGGGACAGGGGACCTGGAAACACCATATATTTT
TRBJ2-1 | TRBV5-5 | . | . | CASSLSGINEQFF | TGTGCCAGCAGCTTGTCAGGGATCAATGAGCAGTTCTTC
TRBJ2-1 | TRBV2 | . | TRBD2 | CASRAGGPHNEQFF | TGTGCCAGCAGGGCGGGGGGGCCCCACAATGAGCAGTTCTTC
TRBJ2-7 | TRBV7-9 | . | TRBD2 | CASSEGLAGAYEQYF | TGTGCCAGCAGCGAAGGACTAGCGGGGGCGTACGAGCAGTACTTC
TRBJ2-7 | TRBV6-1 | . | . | CASSEGSPRPYEQYF | TGTGCCAGCAGTGAGGGGAGCCCCCGACCCTACGAGCAGTACTTC
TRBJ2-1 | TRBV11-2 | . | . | CASSPELTYNEQFF | TGTGCCAGCAGCCCCGAGTTAACGTACAATGAGCAGTTCTTC
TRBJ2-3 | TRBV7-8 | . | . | CASGGDTQYF | TGTGCCAGTGGGGGGGATACGCAGTATTTT
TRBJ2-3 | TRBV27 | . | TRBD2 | CASSLIGGALDTQYF | TGTGCCAGCAGTTTAATCGGGGGGGCCTTGGATACGCAGTATTTT
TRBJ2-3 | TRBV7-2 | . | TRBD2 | CASSPRGGGGDTQYF | TGTGCCAGCAGCCCCCGCGGGGGGGGTGGAGATACGCAGTATTTT
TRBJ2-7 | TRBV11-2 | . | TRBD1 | CASSLDRGTYEQYF | TGTGCCAGCAGCTTGGACAGGGGGACCTACGAGCAGTACTTC
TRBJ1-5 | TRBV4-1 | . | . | CASSQDSGAGSQPQHF | TGCGCCAGCAGCCAAGATTCTGGGGCAGGGTCTCAGCCCCAGCATTTT